One sample yielded the 3 T cell receptor beta chains listed below, sequenced in a study of cytomegalovirus exposure and HLA in healthy donors. With 60 Vbeta and 13 Jbeta primers, the PCR was carried out. Sequenced by immunoSEQ multiplex PCR; TCRdb stores in-frame clones only, minus some. The sample has roughly 190,000 clones; 60% to 80% are singletons. Sequencing input: PBMCs. The receptors originated from a female donor in good health and CMV-seronegative.

The chain is built from TRBV30 and TRBJ2-5; D may be TRBD1 (5 bases). Germline values: CDR1 GTSNPN, CDR2 SVGIG (reference sequence). The CDR3 totals 14 residues. Trimming left V 4 bases short and J 0 bases short, with 12 bases between. In DNA form, the CDR3 reads TGTGCCTGGACGGACACTACCTACCAAGAGACCCAGTACTTC. Translated, it gives CAWTDTTYQETQYF.

The chain recombines TRBV5-1 with TRBJ2-7; 10 positions match TRBD2. J was trimmed by 3 bases and V by 3 bases; bases with no gene match: 3. From germline, CDR1 is SGHRS and CDR2 YFSETQ. The CDR3 runs 14 residues. The chain's CDR3 is CASSSSGGFYEQYF. The CDR3, as DNA: TGCGCCAGCAGCTCTAGCGGGGGATTCTACGAGCAGTACTTC.

The V call is TRBV11-2, the J call TRBJ1-5; possible D gene TRBD1, 6 bases. Germline V gives CDR1 SGHAT, CDR2 FQNNGV. V shed 5 bases and J shed 3 bases, with 11 bases lying between them. There are 14 residues in the CDR3. The CDR3: CASSPTGINQPQHF. DNA of the CDR3: TGTGCCAGCAGCCCCACAGGGATCAATCAGCCCCAGCATTTT.